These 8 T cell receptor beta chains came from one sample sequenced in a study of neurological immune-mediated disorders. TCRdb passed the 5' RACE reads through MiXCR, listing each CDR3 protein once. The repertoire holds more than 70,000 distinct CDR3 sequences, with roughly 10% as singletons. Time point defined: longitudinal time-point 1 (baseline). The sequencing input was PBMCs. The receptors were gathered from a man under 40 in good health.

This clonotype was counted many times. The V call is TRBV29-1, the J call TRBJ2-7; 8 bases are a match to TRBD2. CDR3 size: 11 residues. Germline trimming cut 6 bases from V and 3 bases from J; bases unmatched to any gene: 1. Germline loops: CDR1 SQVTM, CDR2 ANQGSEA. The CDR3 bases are TGCAGCGTGGGGACTAGCTACGAGCAGTACTTC. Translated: CSVGTSYEQYF.

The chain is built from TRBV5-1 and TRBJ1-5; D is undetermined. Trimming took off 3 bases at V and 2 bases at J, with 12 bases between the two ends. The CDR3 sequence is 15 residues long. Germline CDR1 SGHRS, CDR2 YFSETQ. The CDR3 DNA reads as TGCGCCAGCAGCTCGTCGGCAGGAGGCAATCAGCCCCAGCATTTT. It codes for CASSSSAGGNQPQHF.

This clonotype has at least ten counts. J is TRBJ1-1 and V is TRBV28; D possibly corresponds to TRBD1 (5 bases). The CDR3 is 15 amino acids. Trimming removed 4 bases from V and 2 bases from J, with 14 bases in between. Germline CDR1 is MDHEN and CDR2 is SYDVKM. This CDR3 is CASSSPGTGNTEAFF. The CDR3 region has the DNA TGTGCCAGCAGTTCACCCGGGACGGGAAACACTGAAGCTTTCTTT.

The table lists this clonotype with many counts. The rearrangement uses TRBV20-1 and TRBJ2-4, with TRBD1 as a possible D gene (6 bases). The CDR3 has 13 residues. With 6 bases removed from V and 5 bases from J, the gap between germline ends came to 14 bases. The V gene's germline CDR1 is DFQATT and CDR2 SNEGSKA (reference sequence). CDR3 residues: CSAPRKGENIQYF. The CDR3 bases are TGCAGTGCCCCGCGTAAGGGGGAAAACATTCAGTACTTC.

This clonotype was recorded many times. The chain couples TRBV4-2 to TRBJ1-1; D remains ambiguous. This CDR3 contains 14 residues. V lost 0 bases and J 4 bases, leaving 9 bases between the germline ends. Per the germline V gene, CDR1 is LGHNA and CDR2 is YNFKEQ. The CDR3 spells CASSQDYGLTEAFF. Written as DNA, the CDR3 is TGTGCCAGCAGCCAAGATTACGGGCTCACTGAAGCTTTCTTT.

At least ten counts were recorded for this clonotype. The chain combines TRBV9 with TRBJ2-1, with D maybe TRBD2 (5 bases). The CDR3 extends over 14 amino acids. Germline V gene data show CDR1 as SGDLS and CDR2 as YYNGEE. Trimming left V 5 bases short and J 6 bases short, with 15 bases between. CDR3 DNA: TGTGCCAGCAGTAGAGGGAGAATGATCAATGAGCAGTTCTTC. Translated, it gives CASSRGRMINEQFF.

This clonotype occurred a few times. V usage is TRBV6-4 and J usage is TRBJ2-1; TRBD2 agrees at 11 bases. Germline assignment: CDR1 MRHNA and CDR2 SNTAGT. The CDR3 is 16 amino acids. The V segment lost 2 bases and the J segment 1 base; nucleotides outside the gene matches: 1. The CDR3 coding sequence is TGTGCCAGCAGTGACGGGACTAGCGGATCCTACAATGAGCAGTTCTTC. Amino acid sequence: CASSDGTSGSYNEQFF.

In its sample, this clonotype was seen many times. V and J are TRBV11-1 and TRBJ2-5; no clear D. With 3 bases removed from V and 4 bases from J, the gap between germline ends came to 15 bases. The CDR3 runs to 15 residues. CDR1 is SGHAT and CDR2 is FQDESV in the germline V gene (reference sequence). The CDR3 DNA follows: TGTGCCAGCAGCTTGTCGGTAGTTGAAGGAGAGACCCAGTACTTC. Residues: CASSLSVVEGETQYF.